These 15 T cell receptor beta chains came from one sample sequenced in a study of blood T cell repertoires in COVID-19. Profiled with immunoSEQ multiplex PCR; TCRdb holds only in-frame clones, not every one. The sample carries over 35,000 clones, around nine tenths recorded once. Sequenced sample: peripheral blood. These receptors all come from a human donor in a cohort sampled during active COVID-19.

The chain is built from TRBV12-3 or TRBV12-4 and TRBJ2-1; no clear D gene. CDR3 length: 11 amino acids. V lost 5 bases to trimming and J lost 8 bases, with 7 bases between them. CDR3 nucleotide sequence: TGTGCCAGCAGTCCTTTGTATGAGCAGTTCTTC. Encoded protein: CASSPLYEQFF.

The V call is TRBV18, the J call TRBJ2-7; TRBD2 might be the D (5 bases). Germline V gene data show CDR1 as KGHSH and CDR2 as LQKENI. Trimming stripped 3 bases from V and 1 base from J, with 7 bases between. This CDR3 contains 13 residues. For the CDR3, the DNA is TGTGCCAGCTCACCCGCGGGTTCCTACGAGCAGTACTTC. Protein product: CASSPAGSYEQYF. The full variable domain, rest sourced from reference TRBV18 and TRBJ2-7, is NAGVMQNPRHLVRRRGQEARLRCSPMKGHSHVYWYRQLPEEGLKFMVYLQKENIIDESGMPKERFSAEFPKEGPSILRIQQVVRGDSAAYFCASSPAGSYEQYFGPGTRLTVT.

The rearrangement joins TRBV5-6 to TRBJ2-7; 9 bases match TRBD1. The CDR3 consists of 15 residues. V lost 4 bases to trimming and J lost 1 base; unmatched junction nucleotides: 6. Germline CDR1 is SGHDT and CDR2 is YYEEEE. CDR3 region: CASSLGQGWSYEQYF. The DNA of the CDR3 is TGTGCCAGCAGCCTGGGACAGGGATGGTCCTACGAGCAGTACTTC.

The CDR3 sequence is CASSQGTGHNSPLHF. In DNA, the CDR3 is TGTGCCAGCAGCCAAGGGACAGGGCACAATTCACCCCTCCACTTT. The chain uses TRBV3-1 (or the pseudogene TRBV3-2) and TRBJ1-6; 8 bases match TRBD1. J lost 7 bases, V lost 1 base, and 3 bases had no gene match. Germline V gives CDR1 LGHDT, CDR2 YNNKEL (reference sequence). This CDR3 has 15 residues.

The J gene is TRBJ2-1, the V gene TRBV12-3 or TRBV12-4, with 9 bases identical to TRBD2. J lost 13 bases, V lost 5 bases, and 9 bases had no gene match. The CDR3 has 13 residues. The CDR3 coding sequence is TGTGCCAGCAGTCCCCCGGGACTAGCTTTCCAGTTCTTC. This codes for CASSPPGLAFQFF.

The chain carries TRBV9 and TRBJ1-2, with a possible D match to TRBD1 (6 bases). The germline gives CDR1 SGDLS, CDR2 YYNGEE. The V end lost 2 bases, the J end lost 7 bases, and 15 bases lay between the germline ends. The CDR3 runs 14 residues. The CDR3 region has the DNA TGTGCCAGCAGCGTCGACCAGGGGCCCCTTGGCTACACCTTC. It is translated as CASSVDQGPLGYTF.

The rearrangement joins TRBV4-1 to TRBJ2-5; TRBD1 aligns across 8 bases. The J segment lost 3 bases and the V segment lost 4 bases, leaving 13 bases of the junction unmatched. This CDR3 is built from 17 residues. Germline CDR1 and CDR2: MGHRA and YSYEKL. This CDR3 is CASSPRHPGTGEETQYF. CDR3 nucleotides: TGCGCCAGCAGCCCCCGCCACCCAGGGACAGGAGAAGAGACCCAGTACTTC.

The chain employs TRBV9 and TRBJ1-2; 7 positions agree with TRBD1. CDR1 is SGDLS, CDR2 YYNGEE, per germline. The J segment lost 3 bases and the V segment lost 6 bases, leaving 2 bases of the junction unmatched. The CDR3 loop spans 12 amino acids. This chain's CDR3 is CASIGTDYGYTF. CDR3 nucleotides: TGTGCCAGCATCGGGACAGACTATGGCTACACCTTC.

This clone appeared a single time. This chain's CDR3 is CATSRQVGGGEALHF. CDR3 DNA: TGTGCCACCAGCAGGCAGGTTGGGGGAGGGGAGGCCCTCCACTTT. The chain has TRBV15 and TRBJ1-6, with D tentatively TRBD1 (5 bases). Trimming removed 3 bases from V and 14 bases from J, with 20 bases in between. CDR3 length equals 15 residues. Germline CDR1 and CDR2: LNHNV and YYDKDF (reference sequence).

This chain joins TRBV10-1 and TRBJ1-2, with 8 bases identical to TRBD1. The CDR3 length is 16 residues. Per the germline V gene, CDR1 is WNHNN and CDR2 is SYGVQD (reference sequence). V shed 8 bases, J shed 2 bases, and the junction held 13 bases outside the gene matches. The chain's CDR3 is CASWDRRWILNYGYTF. CDR3 coding DNA: TGCGCCAGCTGGGACAGGAGATGGATCCTCAACTATGGCTACACCTTC.

This clone has only a few counts. The chain is built from TRBV7-2 and TRBJ1-1; D call uncertain. Germline V gene sequence: CDR1 SGHTA, CDR2 FQGNSA. The CDR3 length is 17 residues. V dropped 4 bases and J dropped 2 bases, with 20 bases sitting between them. The CDR3 sequence is CASSSTWGGGPNTEAFF. The CDR3 DNA reads TGTGCCAGCAGCTCTACATGGGGAGGTGGGCCCAACACTGAAGCTTTCTTT.

The V and J genes are TRBV5-8 and TRBJ1-4, with TRBD1 identical over 8 bases. With 4 bases clipped from V and 5 bases from J, the junction kept 7 bases outside the gene matches. CDR1 is SGHTS and CDR2 is YDEGEE in the germline V gene. The CDR3 contains 15 residues. This CDR3 is CASSAGQAENEKLFF. CDR3 DNA: TGTGCCAGCAGCGCGGGACAGGCAGAAAATGAAAAACTGTTTTTT.

The chain employs TRBV6-5 and TRBJ2-4; D perhaps matches TRBD1 (8 bases). Germline CDR1 is MNHEY and CDR2 is SVGAGI. The V and J ends lost 6 bases and 6 bases respectively, with 12 bases between them. CDR3 size: 13 residues. The CDR3: CASRQGGGNIQYF. The CDR3, as DNA: TGTGCCAGCAGACAGGGGGGGGGAAACATTCAGTACTTC.

CDR3 sequence reads: CASSQILTGIYEQYF. CDR3 DNA sequence: TGTGCCAGCAGCCAAATTCTTACAGGGATCTACGAGCAGTACTTC. The chain combines TRBV14 with TRBJ2-7; perhaps TRBD1 as D (6 bases). CDR1 is SGHDN, CDR2 FVKESK, per germline. V was clipped by 2 bases and J by 3 bases, with 14 bases between them. This CDR3 is 15 amino acids long. The full variable domain, with the rest looked up from reference TRBV14 and TRBJ2-7, is EAGVTQFPSHSVIEKGQTVTLRCDPISGHDNLYWYRRVMGKEIKFLLHFVKESKQDESGMPNNRFLAERTGGTYSTLKVQPAELEDSGVYFCASSQILTGIYEQYFGPGTRLTVT.

V is TRBV5-1 and J is TRBJ2-4; 10 bases align to TRBD1. The germline V gene encodes CDR1 SGHRS and CDR2 YFSETQ. With V trimmed by 0 bases and J by 8 bases, 2 bases remained unmatched. This CDR3 is built from 14 residues. The CDR3 nucleotides are TGCGCCAGCAGCTTGGGACAGGGGGCCGACATTCAGTACTTC. This sequence encodes CASSLGQGADIQYF. Supplemented by reference TRBV5-1 and TRBJ2-4, the full variable domain reads KAGVTQTPRYLIKTRGQQVTLSCSPISGHRSVSWYQQTPGQGLQFLFEYFSETQRNKGNFPGRFSGRQFSNSRSEMNVSTLELGDSALYLCASSLGQGADIQYFGAGTRLSVL.